A selection of T cell receptor beta chains follows, all from one sample in a study of T cell responses to AZD1222 COVID-19 vaccine. This table comes from immunoSEQ multiplex PCR, and its TCRdb copy is limited to in-frame clones, with some not included. Of roughly 80,000 clones listed, approximately 90% are singletons. Sequencing used peripheral blood, obtained 28 days after the second AZD1222 dose. The receptors derive from an adult who received the AZD1222 COVID-19 vaccine. Each CDR3 is given with its conserved first and last residue. The D gene is left open where the match is weak. Clone size is given for some rows only: seen once, a few or many times, or a class if the clone is expanded.

abundance: NA; j_gene: TRBJ2-3; v_gene: TRBV14; d_gene: NA; CDR3nt: TGTGCCAGCAGCCAGGCGATGGCCAGAGATACGCAGTATTTT; CDR3aa: CASSQAMARDTQYF
abundance: NA; j_gene: TRBJ1-1; v_gene: TRBV6-4; d_gene: NA; CDR3nt: TGTGCCAGCAGACTCGACCTAAACACTGAAGCTTTCTTT; CDR3aa: CASRLDLNTEAFF
abundance: once; j_gene: TRBJ2-1; v_gene: TRBV12-3/TRBV12-4; d_gene: NA; CDR3nt: TGTGCCAGCAGCCTTTCTGAGCAGTTCTTC; CDR3aa: CASSLSEQFF
abundance: NA; j_gene: TRBJ2-7; v_gene: TRBV5-1; d_gene: TRBD2; CDR3nt: TGCGCCAGCACCATGGGGACTAGCGGCTACGAGCAGTACTTC; CDR3aa: CASTMGTSGYEQYF
abundance: NA; j_gene: TRBJ2-7; v_gene: TRBV18; d_gene: NA; CDR3nt: TGTGCCAGCTCACCACCGGTTGGCAAATCCTACGAGCAGTACTTC; CDR3aa: CASSPPVGKSYEQYF
abundance: NA; j_gene: TRBJ2-4; v_gene: TRBV23-1; d_gene: NA; CDR3nt: TGCGCCAGCGCCGCCAAGAAAAACATTCAGTACTTC; CDR3aa: CASAAKKNIQYF
abundance: NA; j_gene: TRBJ1-2; v_gene: TRBV12-5; d_gene: NA; CDR3nt: TGTGCTAGTGGTTCCCCATACGGGGGGCGCGGGATTCGTGGCTACACCTTC; CDR3aa: CASGSPYGGRGIRGYTF
abundance: NA; j_gene: TRBJ2-1; v_gene: TRBV5-4; d_gene: TRBD2; CDR3nt: TGTGCCAGCAGGCCCGGGACTAGCGGAGCATCCTACAATGAGCAGTTCTTC; CDR3aa: CASRPGTSGASYNEQFF
abundance: NA; j_gene: TRBJ2-2; v_gene: TRBV18; d_gene: TRBD1; CDR3nt: TGTGCCAGCTCACCACTGGGACAGGGATTCACCGGGGAGCTGTTTTTT; CDR3aa: CASSPLGQGFTGELFF
abundance: NA; j_gene: TRBJ1-5; v_gene: TRBV30; d_gene: NA; CDR3nt: TGTGCCTGGAGTGTAGGGCGCCAGCCCCAGCATTTT; CDR3aa: CAWSVGRQPQHF
abundance: NA; j_gene: TRBJ1-1; v_gene: TRBV2; d_gene: NA; CDR3nt: TGTGCCAGCGAGAGATCGGGGTACACTGAAGCTTTCTTT; CDR3aa: CASERSGYTEAFF
abundance: NA; j_gene: TRBJ1-3; v_gene: TRBV18; d_gene: NA; CDR3nt: TGTGCCAGCTCACCTGCGCTCGGAAACACCATATATTTT; CDR3aa: CASSPALGNTIYF
abundance: NA; j_gene: TRBJ2-1; v_gene: TRBV4-1; d_gene: TRBD2; CDR3nt: TGCGCCAGTAACCGGGGGGGGTTGAATGAGCAGTTCTTC; CDR3aa: CASNRGGLNEQFF
abundance: NA; j_gene: TRBJ1-4; v_gene: TRBV6-5; d_gene: NA; CDR3nt: TGTGCCAGCACCCCACAGACGGGGGTTGGAAAACTGTTTTTT; CDR3aa: CASTPQTGVGKLFF
abundance: once; j_gene: TRBJ2-7; v_gene: TRBV11-3; d_gene: TRBD1; CDR3nt: TGTGCCAGCAGCCAGGGGGTGAATAGACCCCCCTACGAGCAGTACTTC; CDR3aa: CASSQGVNRPPYEQYF
abundance: once; j_gene: TRBJ1-1; v_gene: TRBV29-1; d_gene: NA; CDR3nt: TGCAGCGTTCAGGGCTGGGACACTGAAGCTTTCTTT; CDR3aa: CSVQGWDTEAFF
abundance: NA; j_gene: TRBJ1-1; v_gene: TRBV3-1/TRBV3-2; d_gene: NA; CDR3nt: TGTGCCAGCAGCCAAACAGAGACCACTGAAGCTTTCTTT; CDR3aa: CASSQTETTEAFF
abundance: NA; j_gene: TRBJ1-5; v_gene: TRBV6-5; d_gene: NA; CDR3nt: TGTGCCAGCAGTTACGACGGACCTCAGGGATGGGCCCAGCATTTT; CDR3aa: CASSYDGPQGWAQHF
abundance: NA; j_gene: TRBJ1-1; v_gene: TRBV30; d_gene: NA; CDR3nt: TGTGCCTGGAGTGTAGACAGGAAATTTGAAGCTTTCTTT; CDR3aa: CAWSVDRKFEAFF
abundance: NA; j_gene: TRBJ2-3; v_gene: TRBV7-3; d_gene: NA; CDR3nt: TGTGCCAGCAGCCCAGGGACAGATACGCAGTATTTT; CDR3aa: CASSPGTDTQYF
abundance: NA; j_gene: TRBJ2-2; v_gene: TRBV3-1/TRBV3-2; d_gene: NA; CDR3nt: TGTGCCAGCAGCCAAGGGGTTAGGGAGCTGTTTTTT; CDR3aa: CASSQGVRELFF
abundance: NA; j_gene: TRBJ1-5; v_gene: TRBV7-2; d_gene: TRBD1; CDR3nt: TGTGCCAGCAGTTACGACAGGGGACATCAGCCCCAGCATTTT; CDR3aa: CASSYDRGHQPQHF
abundance: NA; j_gene: TRBJ1-1; v_gene: TRBV7-8; d_gene: NA; CDR3nt: TGTGCCAGCAGCTCGACAGAGAACACTGAAGCTTTCTTT; CDR3aa: CASSSTENTEAFF